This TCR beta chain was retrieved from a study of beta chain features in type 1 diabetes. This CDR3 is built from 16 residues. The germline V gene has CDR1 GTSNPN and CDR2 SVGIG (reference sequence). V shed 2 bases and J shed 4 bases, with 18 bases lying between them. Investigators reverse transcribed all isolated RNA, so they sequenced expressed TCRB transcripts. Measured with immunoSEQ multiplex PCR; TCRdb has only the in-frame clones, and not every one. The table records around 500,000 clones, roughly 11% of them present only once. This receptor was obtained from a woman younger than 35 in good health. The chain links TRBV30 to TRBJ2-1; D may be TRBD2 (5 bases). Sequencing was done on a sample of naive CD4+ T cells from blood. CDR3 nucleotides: TGTGCCTGGAGTTCGGCGGAGGCTCTGAGGTACAATGAGCAGTTCTTC. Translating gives CAWSSAEALRYNEQFF.